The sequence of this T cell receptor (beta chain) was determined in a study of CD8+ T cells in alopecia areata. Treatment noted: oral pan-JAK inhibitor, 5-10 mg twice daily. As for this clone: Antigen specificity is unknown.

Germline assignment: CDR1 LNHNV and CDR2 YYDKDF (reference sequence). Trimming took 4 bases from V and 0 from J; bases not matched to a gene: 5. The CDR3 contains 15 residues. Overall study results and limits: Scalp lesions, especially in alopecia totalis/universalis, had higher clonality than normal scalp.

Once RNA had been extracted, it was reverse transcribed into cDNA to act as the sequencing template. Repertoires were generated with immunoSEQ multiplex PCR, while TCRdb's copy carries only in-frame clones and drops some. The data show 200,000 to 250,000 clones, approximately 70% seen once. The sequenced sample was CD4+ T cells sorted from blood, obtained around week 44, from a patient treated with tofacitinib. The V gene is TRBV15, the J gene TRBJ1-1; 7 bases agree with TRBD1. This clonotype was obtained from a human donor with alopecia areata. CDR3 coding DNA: TGTGCCACCAGCACCGACAGGGCTGTGAACACTGAAGCTTTCTTT. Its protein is CATSTDRAVNTEAFF.